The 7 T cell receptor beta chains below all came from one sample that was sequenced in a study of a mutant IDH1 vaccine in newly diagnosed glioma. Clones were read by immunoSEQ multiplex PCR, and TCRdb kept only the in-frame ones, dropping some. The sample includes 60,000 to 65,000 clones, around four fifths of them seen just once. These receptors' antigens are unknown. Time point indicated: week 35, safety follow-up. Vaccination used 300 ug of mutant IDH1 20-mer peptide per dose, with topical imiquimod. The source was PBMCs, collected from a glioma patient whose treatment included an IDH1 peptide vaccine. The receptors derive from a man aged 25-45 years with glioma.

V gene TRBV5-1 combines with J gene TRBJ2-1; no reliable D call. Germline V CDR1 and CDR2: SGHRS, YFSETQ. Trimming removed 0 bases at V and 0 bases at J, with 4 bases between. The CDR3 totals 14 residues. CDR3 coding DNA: TGCGCCAGCAGCTTGGCCCTCTCCTACAATGAGCAGTTCTTC. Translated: CASSLALSYNEQFF.

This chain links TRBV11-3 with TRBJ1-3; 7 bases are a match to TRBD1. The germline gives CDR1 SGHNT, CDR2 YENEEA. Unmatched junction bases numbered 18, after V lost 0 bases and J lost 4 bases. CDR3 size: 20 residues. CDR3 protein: CASSLDGGGQFPPSGNTIYF. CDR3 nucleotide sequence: TGTGCCAGCAGCTTAGATGGAGGGGGACAGTTTCCCCCCTCGGGAAACACCATATATTTT.

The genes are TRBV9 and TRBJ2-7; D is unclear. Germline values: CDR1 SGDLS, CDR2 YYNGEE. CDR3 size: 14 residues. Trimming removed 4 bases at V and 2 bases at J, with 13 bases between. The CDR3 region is CASSPRHGTYEQYF. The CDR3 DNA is TGTGCCAGCAGCCCCCGACATGGGACCTACGAGCAGTACTTC.

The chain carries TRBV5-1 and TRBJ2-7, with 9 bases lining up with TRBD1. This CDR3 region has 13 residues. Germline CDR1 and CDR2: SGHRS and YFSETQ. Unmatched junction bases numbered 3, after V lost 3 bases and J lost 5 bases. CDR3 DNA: TGCGCCAGCAGCTGGGACAGGGTCGACGAGCAGTACTTC. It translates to CASSWDRVDEQYF. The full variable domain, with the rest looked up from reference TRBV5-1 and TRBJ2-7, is KAGVTQTPRYLIKTRGQQVTLSCSPISGHRSVSWYQQTPGQGLQFLFEYFSETQRNKGNFPGRFSGRQFSNSRSEMNVSTLELGDSALYLCASSWDRVDEQYFGPGTRLTVT.

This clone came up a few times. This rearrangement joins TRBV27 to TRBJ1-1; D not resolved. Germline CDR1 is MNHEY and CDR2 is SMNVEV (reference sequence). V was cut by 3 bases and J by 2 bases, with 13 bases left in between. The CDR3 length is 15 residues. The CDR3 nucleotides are TGTGCCAGCAGTTTCGGCCTGGGGAGAAACACTGAAGCTTTCTTT. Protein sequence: CASSFGLGRNTEAFF.

In nucleotides, the CDR3 is TGTGCCAGCAGTTTTGACGGCCATTCACCCCTCCACTTT. It codes for CASSFDGHSPLHF. The chain joins TRBV27 to TRBJ1-6; D uncertain. Trimming stripped 3 bases from V and 8 bases from J, with 8 bases between. CDR3 length: 13 residues. Germline V lookup: CDR1 MNHEY, CDR2 SMNVEV (reference sequence).

The CDR3: CASSTTWTGGKGNTIYF. For the CDR3, the DNA is TGTGCCAGCAGTACCACTTGGACAGGGGGAAAGGGAAACACCATATATTTT. The chain recombines TRBV7-9 with TRBJ1-3; TRBD1 agrees at 10 bases. V gave up 6 bases and J gave up 4 bases; unmatched junction bases: 12. The germline gives CDR1 SEHNR, CDR2 FQNEAQ (reference sequence). The CDR3 has 17 residues.